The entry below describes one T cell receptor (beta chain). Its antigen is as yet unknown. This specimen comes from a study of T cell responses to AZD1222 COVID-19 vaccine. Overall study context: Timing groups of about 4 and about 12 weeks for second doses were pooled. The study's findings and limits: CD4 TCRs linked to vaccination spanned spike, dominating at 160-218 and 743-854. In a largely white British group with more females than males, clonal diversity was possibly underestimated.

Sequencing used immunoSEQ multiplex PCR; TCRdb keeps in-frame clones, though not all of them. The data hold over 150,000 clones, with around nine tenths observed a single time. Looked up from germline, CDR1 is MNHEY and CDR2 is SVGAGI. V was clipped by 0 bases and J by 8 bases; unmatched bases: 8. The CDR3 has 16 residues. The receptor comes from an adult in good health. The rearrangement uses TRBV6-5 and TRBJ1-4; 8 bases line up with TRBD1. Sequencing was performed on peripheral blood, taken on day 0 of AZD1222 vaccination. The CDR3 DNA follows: TGTGCCAGCAGTTACTCGAGCAGGGGGCGCGGAGAAAAACTGTTTTTT. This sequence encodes CASSYSSRGRGEKLFF.